The rows below give T cell receptor beta chains drawn from one sample of a study of fetal regulatory T cell absence and autoimmunity. Clones were read by immunoSEQ multiplex PCR, and TCRdb kept only the in-frame ones, dropping some. The table includes more than 85,000 clones, more than 70% detected once. The sample consisted of pancreas tissue. Receptors originate from a male donor with IPEX syndrome. The CDR3 runs from the conserved cysteine through the conserved F or W. A D gene is named only where the DNA matches it firmly. A row's size may be missing; if present it is once, few, many or a size class.

>TRBV4-1|TRBD2|TRBJ2-7|NA
CASSRIKVGGRAHEQYF
TGCGCCAGCAGCCGCATAAAAGTGGGCGGGAGGGCCCACGAGCAGTACTTC
>TRBV4-3|TRBD1|TRBJ1-2|NA
CASSPFHRQGWEDGYTF
TGCGCCAGCAGCCCGTTCCACAGACAGGGTTGGGAAGATGGCTACACCTTC
>TRBV21-1|NA|TRBJ2-3|NA
CASMPLAGGNTDTQYF
TGTGCCAGCATGCCATTAGCGGGAGGAAACACAGATACGCAGTATTTT
>TRBV7-9|NA|TRBJ1-3|NA
CASKDQGLENTIYF
TGTGCCAGCAAGGACCAGGGGTTAGAAAACACCATATATTTT
>TRBV27|NA|TRBJ1-2|few
CASSFGVGDPYGYTF
TGTGCCAGCAGTTTTGGCGTAGGAGACCCCTATGGCTACACCTTC
>TRBV18|NA|TRBJ1-2|few
CASSPGRWNYGYTF
TGTGCCAGCTCACCAGGGAGGTGGAACTATGGCTACACCTTC
>TRBV5-4|NA|TRBJ1-3|few
CASSLQGSGNTIYF
TGTGCCAGCAGCCTCCAGGGTTCTGGAAACACCATATATTTT
>TRBV7-6|NA|TRBJ2-4|NA
CASSLGGIQYF
TGTGCCAGCAGCTTAGGGGGGATTCAGTACTTC
>TRBV5-1|NA|TRBJ2-7|NA
CASSDLQDTSYEQYF
TGCGCCAGCAGCGATCTCCAGGACACCTCCTACGAGCAGTACTTC
>TRBV7-9|NA|TRBJ2-1|NA
CASSLRVEQFF
TGTGCCAGCAGCTTAAGGGTTGAGCAGTTCTTC
>TRBV5-6|TRBD2|TRBJ2-7|NA
CASRSGGPYDEQYF
TGTGCCAGCAGGTCGGGAGGGCCGTATGACGAGCAGTACTTC
>TRBV7-6|NA|TRBJ2-5|NA
CASSNIRGETQYF
TGTGCCAGCAGCAACATTAGGGGGGAAACCCAGTACTTC
>TRBV6-1|TRBD2|TRBJ2-3|NA
CAARTSGGTDTQYF
TGTGCCGCAAGGACTAGCGGGGGCACAGATACGCAGTATTTT
>TRBV7-9|TRBD1|TRBJ2-5|NA
CASSLFSGQGTTETQYF
TGTGCCAGCAGCTTATTCTCGGGACAGGGGACTACAGAGACCCAGTACTTC
>TRBV2|TRBD1|TRBJ1-6|NA
CASRGTDYSPLHF
TGTGCCAGCAGGGGGACAGACTATTCACCCCTCCACTTT
>TRBV7-9|NA|TRBJ2-1|NA
CASSLGSYRGNEQFF
TGTGCCAGCAGCTTAGGTTCGTATCGGGGGAATGAGCAGTTCTTC
>TRBV27|TRBD2|TRBJ2-1|NA
CASRRGTGTRLNNEQFF
TGTGCCAGCAGAAGGGGGACCGGGACTAGGCTCAACAATGAGCAGTTCTTC
>TRBV29-1|TRBD2|TRBJ2-3|NA
CSVGGLAVVTDTQYF
TGCAGCGTTGGGGGACTAGCGGTAGTGACAGATACGCAGTATTTT
>TRBV9|NA|TRBJ1-3|NA
CASSVGLNSGNTIYF
TGTGCCAGCAGCGTAGGTTTAAACTCTGGAAACACCATATATTTT
>TRBV27|NA|TRBJ1-2|few
CASSLQANYGYTF
TGTGCCAGCAGTTTACAGGCCAACTATGGCTACACCTTC
>TRBV7-2|NA|TRBJ2-1|NA
CASSLVAGAWYNEQFF
TGTGCCAGCAGCTTAGTCGCGGGGGCGTGGTACAATGAGCAGTTCTTC
>TRBV9|NA|TRBJ1-5|few
CASSVGGSNQPQHF
TGTGCCAGCAGCGTAGGGGGGAGCAATCAGCCCCAGCATTTT
>TRBV10-3|NA|TRBJ1-5|few
CAISESGGNNQPQHF
TGTGCCATCAGTGAGTCGGGAGGGAACAATCAGCCCCAGCATTTT
>TRBV11-2|TRBD1|TRBJ1-3|few
CASSLRGQSGNTIYF
TGTGCCAGCAGCTTGAGGGGGCAGTCTGGAAACACCATATATTTT
>TRBV2|NA|TRBJ2-2|once
CASSEARYGAGELFF
TGTGCCAGCAGTGAAGCACGCTACGGGGCCGGGGAGCTGTTTTTT
>TRBV19|NA|TRBJ2-7|NA
CASSIGRAYEQYF
TGTGCCAGTAGTATAGGGCGAGCCTACGAGCAGTACTTC
>TRBV6-5|NA|TRBJ2-3|NA
CASSYWGPLGVDTQYF
TGTGCCAGCAGTTACTGGGGACCCCTGGGCGTAGATACGCAGTATTTT
>TRBV11-2|TRBD2|TRBJ2-7|NA
CASSRGLAGGGSEQYF
TGTGCCAGCAGCAGGGGCCTAGCGGGAGGGGGAAGTGAGCAGTACTTC
>TRBV21-1|NA|TRBJ2-3|NA
CASSKACRRERVTDTQYF
TGTGCCAGCAGCAAAGCATGTAGGCGGGAGCGGGTCACAGATACGCAGTATTTT
>TRBV19|TRBD1|TRBJ1-1|many
CASSIRTGNEAFF
TGTGCCAGTAGTATAAGGACAGGGAATGAAGCTTTCTTT
>TRBV29-1|NA|TRBJ1-2|NA
CSVEDPLAQGVYSYGYTF
TGCAGCGTTGAAGACCCCCTGGCGCAGGGCGTATATAGCTATGGCTACACCTTC
>TRBV6-5|NA|TRBJ2-1|NA
CASSAVGDNEQFF
TGTGCCAGCAGTGCCGTAGGGGACAATGAGCAGTTCTTC
>TRBV10-3|TRBD2|TRBJ2-5|few
CATAGRAQETQYF
TGTGCCACCGCGGGGAGGGCCCAAGAGACCCAGTACTTC
>TRBV5-1|NA|TRBJ1-1|NA
CASSLVYLGGMNTEAFF
TGCGCCAGCAGCTTGGTATATCTCGGGGGAATGAACACTGAAGCTTTCTTT
>TRBV7-9|NA|TRBJ1-5|few
CASSLAQGQPQHF
TGTGCCAGCAGCTTAGCGCAGGGTCAGCCCCAGCATTTT
>TRBV11-3|TRBD1|TRBJ2-7|once
CASSITGGSTYEQYF
TGTGCCAGCAGCATAACAGGGGGTAGCACTTACGAGCAGTACTTC
>TRBV30|NA|TRBJ1-2|few
CAWSLGTSGYTF
TGTGCCTGGAGCTTAGGGACCTCTGGCTACACCTTC
>TRBV10-3|TRBD2|TRBJ2-1|NA
CAISELVAGGQGEQFF
TGTGCCATCAGTGAGTTGGTAGCGGGGGGGCAAGGTGAGCAGTTCTTC
>TRBV6-1|TRBD1|TRBJ2-7|NA
CASSELGQGAYEQYF
TGTGCCAGCAGTGAATTAGGACAGGGGGCGTACGAGCAGTACTTC
>TRBV2|NA|TRBJ1-1|NA
CALWGTEAFF
TGTGCCCTCTGGGGGACTGAAGCTTTCTTT
>TRBV2|NA|TRBJ1-1|NA
CASSQGSTLEAFF
TGTGCCAGCAGTCAGGGGTCCACCCTTGAAGCTTTCTTT
>TRBV7-9|TRBD2|TRBJ2-7|few
CASASGRREQYF
TGTGCCAGCGCCAGCGGGAGGAGGGAGCAGTACTTC
>TRBV7-2|TRBD2|TRBJ2-7|NA
CASRGGVAFSYEQYF
TGTGCCAGCCGGGGGGGCGTGGCCTTTTCCTACGAGCAGTACTTC